Listed here are 27 T cell receptor beta chains from one sample, sequenced in a study of coeliac disease. TCRdb's copy holds only in-frame clones and misses some; the assay was immunoSEQ multiplex PCR. The profile shows several thousand clones, 55% to 65% of them singletons. The sequenced sample consisted of lamina propria lymphocytes from the gut. The receptors were gathered from a woman aged 55-70 years with active celiac disease.

The chain couples TRBV6-1 to TRBJ2-3, with D possibly matching TRBD2 (5 bases). CDR1 and CDR2 from the germline V gene are MNHNS and SASEGT. The ends were cut back, 3 bases at V and 0 bases at J, with 7 bases in the middle. CDR3 size: 14 residues. The CDR3: CASSDGGSTDTQYF. The CDR3 nucleotides read TGTGCCAGCAGTGATGGAGGCAGCACAGATACGCAGTATTTT.

The chain is built from TRBV20-1 and TRBJ1-2, with a weak D call TRBD1 (6 bases). V was trimmed by 4 bases and J by 7 bases, leaving 7 bases between them. From germline, CDR1 is DFQATT and CDR2 SNEGSKA (reference sequence). This CDR3 spans 10 amino acids. Here the CDR3 reads CSANRAGYTF. Here the CDR3 DNA reads TGCAGTGCTAACAGGGCTGGCTACACCTTC.

This clone has just a few counts. Compared with germline, one end of the junction differs, possibly owing to a read error. The gene calls are TRBV19 and TRBJ1-2; D perhaps matches TRBD1 (5 bases). The germline gives CDR1 LNHDA, CDR2 SQIVND (reference sequence). There are 12 residues in the CDR3. The CDR3 sequence is CASSLVLGLVYF. The CDR3, as DNA: TGTGCCAGTAGCCTCGTATTGGGACTTGTCTACTTC.

V gene TRBV7-9 combines with J gene TRBJ1-6; the match to TRBD1 covers 9 bases. The CDR3 spans 15 residues. Trimming removed 1 base from V and 10 bases from J; junction bases left unmatched: 5. The germline V gene encodes CDR1 SEHNR and CDR2 FQNEAQ (reference sequence). CDR3 sequence reads: CASSLVGQGGSPLHF. The CDR3 nucleotides are TGTGCCAGCAGCTTAGTGGGACAGGGCGGATCACCCCTCCACTTT.

The sample holds a few counts of this clone. V is TRBV14 and J is TRBJ2-7; D is possibly TRBD1 (5 bases). The CDR3 runs 15 residues. The V end was cut by 5 bases, the J end by 0 bases, with 14 bases between. The germline V gene encodes CDR1 SGHDN and CDR2 FVKESK. This chain's CDR3 is CASSAETVYSYEQYF. The CDR3 bases are TGTGCCAGCAGCGCCGAGACAGTTTACTCCTACGAGCAGTACTTC.

The rearrangement uses TRBV7-2 and TRBJ2-7, with D possibly being TRBD1 (6 bases). The CDR3 contains 18 residues. Between the trimmed V and J ends, which lost 5 bases and 0 bases, there was a span of 23 bases. Germline V gene data show CDR1 as SGHTA and CDR2 as FQGNSA. The CDR3 reads CASSPRAATGRYSYEQYF. DNA of the CDR3: TGTGCCAGCAGCCCCCGTGCTGCGACAGGACGATACTCCTACGAGCAGTACTTC.

Judged by abundance, this clone is medium-sized. The chain couples TRBV4-3 to TRBJ1-4, with D maybe TRBD1 (5 bases). This CDR3 has 15 amino acids. Germline assignment: CDR1 LGHNA and CDR2 YSLEER. The V gene lost 0 bases and the J gene lost 3 bases, with 8 bases spanning the gap. CDR3 sequence: CASSQEGAPNEKLFF. The CDR3, as DNA: TGCGCCAGCAGCCAAGAAGGGGCACCTAATGAAAAACTGTTTTTT.

The chain couples TRBV10-3 to TRBJ1-5; D ambiguous. The CDR3 runs to 18 residues. Germline CDR1 reads ENHRY; CDR2 reads SYGVKD. Trimming shortened V by 4 bases and J by 0 bases, and 19 bases separated the two germline ends. In DNA form, the CDR3 reads TGTGCCATCAGTGTCGAGGCGCAGACCATTTATAGCAATCAGCCCCAGCATTTT. Translating it yields CAISVEAQTIYSNQPQHF.

There are a few counts of this clone. The chain has TRBV7-2 and TRBJ2-1; TRBD2 matches 12 bases. This CDR3 is built from 15 residues. Germline V CDR1 and CDR2: SGHTA, FQGNSA. V lost 6 bases and J lost 4; bases outside the gene matches: 4. The CDR3 loop is CASRTGTSGYNEQFF. The CDR3 coding sequence is TGTGCCAGCAGAACCGGGACTAGCGGGTACAATGAGCAGTTCTTC. Looking up the rest from reference TRBV7-2 and TRBJ2-1 gives the full variable domain: GAGVSQSPSNKVTEKGKDVELRCDPISGHTALYWYRQSLGQGLEFLIYFQGNSAPDKSGLPSDRFSAERTGGSVSTLTIQRTQQEDSAVYLCASRTGTSGYNEQFFGPGTRLTVL.

This chain uses TRBV6-5 with TRBJ1-1, with 9 bases that match TRBD1. The CDR3 runs 16 residues. Trimming took 0 bases from V and 11 from J; bases not matched to a gene: 13. The germline V gene encodes CDR1 MNHEY and CDR2 SVGAGI. The CDR3 loop is CASSYSTSWDREGAFF. The CDR3 DNA follows: TGTGCCAGCAGTTACTCGACATCCTGGGACAGGGAGGGGGCTTTCTTT.

This CDR3 reads CASSQAGNTDTQYF. The CDR3 bases are TGTGCCAGCAGCCAAGCGGGGAACACAGATACGCAGTATTTT. The chain uses TRBV4-2 and TRBJ2-3; D is perhaps TRBD2 (5 bases). From germline, CDR1 is LGHNA and CDR2 YNFKEQ. V was shortened by 1 base and J by 2 bases, with 7 bases between the two germline ends. CDR3 length equals 14 residues.

This chain connects TRBV6-1 to TRBJ2-2; 10 bases are shared with TRBD1. This CDR3 contains 15 residues. CDR1 MNHNS and CDR2 SASEGT come from the germline V gene. V shed 8 bases and J 6 bases; nucleotides not matched to a gene: 9. The CDR3 DNA sequence: TGTGCCAGCCGACGGACCGGACAGGGGGCCGGGGAGCTGTTTTTT. Encoded protein: CASRRTGQGAGELFF.

The genes are TRBV7-2 and TRBJ2-1, with 9 nucleotides matching TRBD2. CDR1 is SGHTA and CDR2 is FQGNSA in the germline V gene. This CDR3 comprises 16 residues. After removal of 5 bases from V and 13 bases from J, the junction contained 18 bases not matched to a gene. The CDR3 nucleotides are TGTGCCAGCAGCCGGGCGGTGGAGGTAGCGGGAGTGATTCAGTTCTTC. This translates into CASSRAVEVAGVIQFF.

This clone was picked up a small number of times. This sequence joins TRBV6-5 and TRBJ1-6; D is unresolved. Germline V gives CDR1 MNHEY, CDR2 SVGAGI. This CDR3 spans 15 amino acids. The germline V and J ends were trimmed by 7 bases and 7 bases, with 17 bases remaining between them. The CDR3 loop is CASKYHDRENSPLHF. CDR3 nucleotide sequence: TGTGCCAGCAAATACCATGACCGGGAAAATTCACCCCTCCACTTT.

The rearrangement joins TRBV7-8 to TRBJ2-1; TRBD1 might be the D (5 bases). Trimming stripped 6 bases from V and 4 bases from J, with 16 bases between. The germline gives CDR1 SGHVS, CDR2 FQNEAQ. The CDR3 consists of 15 residues. The CDR3 DNA reads as TGTGCCAGCAGGCGCAGGGAACATAGGTACAATGAGCAGTTCTTC. Encoded protein: CASRRREHRYNEQFF.

This clone qualifies as medium-sized. The chain carries TRBV29-1 and TRBJ1-1, with 8 bases fitting TRBD1. The ends lost 7 bases at V and 0 bases at J; junction bases unmatched: 1. Germline CDR1 SQVTM, CDR2 ANQGSEA. This CDR3 contains 12 residues. The CDR3 reads CSGDRLNTEAFF. The CDR3 DNA follows: TGCAGCGGGGACAGGTTGAACACTGAAGCTTTCTTT. The full variable domain, in which reference TRBV29-1 and TRBJ1-1 provide the parts outside the CDR3, is SAVISQKPSRDICQRGTSLTIQCQVDSQVTMMFWYRQQPGQSLTLIATANQGSEATYESGFVIDKFPISRPNLTFSTLTVSNMSPEDSSIYLCSGDRLNTEAFFGQGTRLTVV.

V usage is TRBV9 and J usage is TRBJ1-6; maybe TRBD1 (5 bases). Trimming removed 3 bases at V and 9 bases at J, with 13 bases between. This CDR3 comprises 14 residues. CDR1 and CDR2 (germline): SGDLS, YYNGEE. The CDR3 loop reads CASSGGGAGSPLHF. CDR3 nucleotide sequence: TGTGCCAGCAGCGGGGGAGGGGCAGGTTCACCCCTCCACTTT.

The chain recombines TRBV13 with TRBJ2-2, with 11 bases fitting TRBD1. Germline V gene sequence: CDR1 PRHDT, CDR2 FYEKMQ (reference sequence). There are 16 residues in the CDR3. With V trimmed by 3 bases and J by 7 bases, 7 bases remained unmatched. The CDR3 is CASSFPGQGAGGELFF. CDR3 in DNA: TGTGCCAGCAGCTTCCCCGGACAGGGGGCAGGCGGGGAGCTGTTTTTT.

The chain couples TRBV28 to TRBJ2-1; 10 bases are a match to TRBD2. V was pared by 6 bases and J by 6 bases, with 11 bases of the junction left unmatched. Germline loops: CDR1 MDHEN, CDR2 SYDVKM. This CDR3 spans 16 amino acids. As DNA, the CDR3 is TGTGCCAGCAGAGAAATAGCGGGAGGAGGAACCAATGAGCAGTTCTTC. Protein sequence: CASREIAGGGTNEQFF.

This clone was found a few times. The chain combines TRBV19 with TRBJ2-3, with a possible D match to TRBD2 (5 bases). Germline V CDR1 and CDR2: LNHDA, SQIVND (reference sequence). The CDR3 length is 16 residues. V was trimmed by 5 bases and J by 2 bases, leaving 17 bases between them. For the CDR3, the DNA is TGTGCCAGTAGTTCTAACCGGGGAGCAGTCACAGATACGCAGTATTTT. Translating it yields CASSSNRGAVTDTQYF.

DNA of the CDR3: TGCAGCGTCTGGACAGGGGAGCAGTACTTC. Translating gives CSVWTGEQYF. The chain employs TRBV29-1 and TRBJ2-7; 8 positions agree with TRBD1. CDR1 and CDR2 (germline): SQVTM, ANQGSEA. This CDR3 comprises 10 residues. V shed 6 bases, J shed 7 bases, and the junction held 2 bases outside the gene matches.

The V gene is TRBV2, the J gene TRBJ2-3, with TRBD1 identical over 7 bases. CDR1 is SNHLY, CDR2 FYNNEI, per germline. The CDR3 extends over 14 amino acids. The trim removed 4 bases at V and 1 base at J, leaving 2 bases unmatched. The CDR3 bases are TGTGCCAGCAGTGGACAGGGCCGCACAGATACGCAGTATTTT. It translates to CASSGQGRTDTQYF.

This clone was observed a handful of times. This chain connects TRBV7-2 to TRBJ2-7, with unresolved D. The CDR3 length is 12 residues. Between the trimmed V and J ends, which lost 5 bases and 2 bases, there was a span of 7 bases. Germline CDR1 and CDR2: SGHTA and FQGNSA. CDR3 residues: CASSPPTYEQYF. The CDR3 DNA reads TGTGCCAGCAGCCCCCCAACCTACGAGCAGTACTTC.

This clone was counted between two and nine times. The chain employs TRBV27 and TRBJ1-1; 8 nucleotides align to TRBD1. The CDR3 extends over 13 amino acids. Trimming took 5 bases from V and 10 from J; bases not matched to a gene: 9. CDR1 MNHEY and CDR2 SMNVEV come from the germline V gene (reference sequence). CDR3 amino acids: CASSGTRQGRAFF. CDR3 sequence (DNA): TGTGCCAGCAGTGGGACTCGACAGGGGAGAGCTTTCTTT.

This clone was found a few times. The V call is TRBV5-1, the J call TRBJ1-3, with no clear D. Per germline, CDR1 SGHRS and CDR2 YFSETQ. The CDR3 totals 14 residues. V lost 4 bases, J lost 0 bases, and 8 bases lay in between. CDR3 in amino acids: CASSMDGSGNTIYF. CDR3 coding DNA: TGCGCCAGCAGCATGGACGGCTCTGGAAACACCATATATTTT.

This clone has only a few counts. The chain has TRBV30 and TRBJ1-5; a weak D match, TRBD1 (6 bases). Trimming took off 4 bases at V and 2 bases at J, with 12 bases between the two ends. Germline CDR1 GTSNPN, CDR2 SVGIG (reference sequence). CDR3 length: 14 amino acids. The CDR3 DNA reads as TGTGCCTGGAACCCCAGGGGAGGCAATCAGCCCCAGCATTTT. Encoded protein: CAWNPRGGNQPQHF.

This clone was found once. The junction does not match germline at one end; this may be a read error. Within the sample, other DNA sequences also encode this same CDR3. The rearrangement uses TRBV2 and TRBJ1-1; no reliable D call. Germline CDR1 is SNHLY and CDR2 is FYNNEI. The CDR3 is made up of 15 amino acids. CDR3 nucleotide sequence: TGTGCCAGCATTGGGCGGGAAGTAATGAATACTGAAGCTTTCTTT. Translation: CASIGREVMNTEAFF.